These T cell receptor beta chains were read from a single sample in a study of beta chain features in type 1 diabetes. Assay: immunoSEQ multiplex PCR; the TCRdb copy retains only in-frame clones and omits some. The profile shows roughly 370,000 clones, about 14% of them singletons. Sequenced material: naive CD4+ T cells from blood. The origin of the receptors is a man between 25 and 39 years old in good health. Both conserved end residues are part of each CDR3. The D gene is left open where the match is weak. Size is stated for part of the rows, as once, few or many counts, or as a class when the clone is expanded.

d_call	v_call	clone_size	j_call	cdr3_aa	cdr3_nt
NA	TRBV20-1	few	TRBJ2-7	CSAMGPYEQYF	TGCAGTGCTATGGGACCCTACGAGCAGTACTTC
NA	TRBV25-1	NA	TRBJ2-3	CASSEFSSGGASQYF	TGTGCCAGCAGTGAATTTAGCTCTGGAGGGGCCTCGCAGTATTTT
TRBD1	TRBV27	few	TRBJ2-1	CASSPVQGAGDNEQFF	TGTGCCAGCAGTCCGGTACAGGGGGCGGGTGACAATGAGCAGTTCTTC
NA	TRBV29-1	few	TRBJ1-1	CSVEALTVSTAEAFF	TGCAGCGTTGAAGCCCTGACAGTGTCTACCGCTGAAGCTTTCTTT
NA	TRBV5-6	NA	TRBJ2-2	CASNSNTGELFF	TGTGCCAGCAACTCCAACACCGGGGAGCTGTTTTTT
TRBD1	TRBV29-1	few	TRBJ2-3	CSVVNRGSTDTQYF	TGCAGCGTGGTCAACAGGGGGAGCACAGATACGCAGTATTTT
TRBD1	TRBV27	few	TRBJ2-5	CASSRGQGLETQYF	TGTGCCAGCAGTAGGGGACAGGGGCTAGAGACCCAGTACTTC
NA	TRBV7-9	NA	TRBJ2-1	CASSFPVNNNEQFF	TGTGCCAGCAGTTTTCCCGTTAACAACAATGAGCAGTTCTTC
TRBD2	TRBV14	few	TRBJ2-3	CASSTLAGGLYF	TGTGCCAGCAGCACGCTAGCGGGGGGCTTGTATTTT
NA	TRBV29-1	few	TRBJ1-1	CSVARWNTEAFF	TGCAGCGTAGCCAGGTGGAACACTGAAGCTTTCTTT
NA	TRBV7-6	NA	TRBJ2-7	CASSLGSGSLSYEQYF	TGTGCCAGCAGCTTAGGATCCGGCAGTCTCAGCTACGAGCAGTACTTC
NA	TRBV4-1	NA	TRBJ1-1	CASSQGRGDPEAFF	TGCGCCAGCAGCCAAGGTCGAGGCGACCCTGAAGCTTTCTTT
NA	TRBV7-9	NA	TRBJ2-5	CASSLRRGGETQYF	TGTGCCAGCAGCTTAAGGAGGGGAGGAGAGACCCAGTACTTC
NA	TRBV7-9	NA	TRBJ1-1	CASSRQMNTEAFF	TGTGCCAGCAGCCGCCAGATGAACACTGAAGCTTTCTTT
TRBD2	TRBV4-3	few	TRBJ2-7	CASSSLSGSSYEQYF	TGCGCCAGCAGCAGCCTAAGCGGGAGCTCCTACGAGCAGTACTTC
NA	TRBV19	few	TRBJ1-2	CASSKGANYGYTF	TGTGCCAGTAGTAAAGGGGCTAACTATGGCTACACCTTC
NA	TRBV5-1	NA	TRBJ2-3	CASRTESTDTQYF	TGCGCCAGCAGAACAGAGAGCACAGATACGCAGTATTTT
TRBD2	TRBV4-2	few	TRBJ2-3	CASSQDWTSGIAEGTQYF	TGTGCCAGCAGCCAAGATTGGACTAGCGGGATCGCCGAGGGTACGCAGTATTTT